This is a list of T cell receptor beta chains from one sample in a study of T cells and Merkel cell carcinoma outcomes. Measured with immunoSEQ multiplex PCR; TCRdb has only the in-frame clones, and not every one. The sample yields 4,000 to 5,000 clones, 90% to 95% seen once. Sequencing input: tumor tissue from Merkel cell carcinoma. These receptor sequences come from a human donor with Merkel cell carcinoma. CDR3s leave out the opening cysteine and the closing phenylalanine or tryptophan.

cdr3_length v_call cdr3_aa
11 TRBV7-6 ASSLWKTDEQY
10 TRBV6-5 ASTAFNYEQY
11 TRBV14 ASSQVSWNEQY
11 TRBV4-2 ASRQGDNSPLH
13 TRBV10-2 ASTRGDLAKNIQY
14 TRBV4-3 ASSRGLAGVGNEQF
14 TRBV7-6 ASSALSTSGPDTQY
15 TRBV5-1 ASSLGVAGPQWETQY
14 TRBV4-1 ASSPFGGENTGELF
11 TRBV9 ASSDKERGEQY
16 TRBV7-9 ASSAIPGLGTSYNEQF
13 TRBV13 ASSLVLDPNTEAF
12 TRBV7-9 ASSLPGQTTEAF
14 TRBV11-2 ASSVGQGLSGNTIY
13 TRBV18 ASSPRTSGTDMQY
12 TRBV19 ASSPSSGANVLT
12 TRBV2 ASSEGVGAAEAF
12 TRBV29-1 SVAVTSGAYEQY
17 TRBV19 ASSTVIHRDRRRTTEAF
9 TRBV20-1 SAILASEQY
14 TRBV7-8 ASSLGDAGNGHGYT
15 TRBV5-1 ASSLTRTGGNTGELF
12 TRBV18 ASSAELQGVEAF
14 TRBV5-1 ASSRVLAGGPETQY
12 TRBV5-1 ASSFGAGGGEQY
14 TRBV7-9 ASSLTLAGSNEKLF
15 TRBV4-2 ASSQDSTTYRTYEQY
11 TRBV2 ASSPESSYEQY
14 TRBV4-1 ASSLDLRFPTDTQY
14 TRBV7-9 ASSFGRAGAPYEQY
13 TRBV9 ASSVEPNGAYEQY
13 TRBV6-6 ASSSRTQRNYGYT
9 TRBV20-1 RVAGGGEQF
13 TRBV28 ASSSPGVSNQPQH
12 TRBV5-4 ASRLELDSYEQY
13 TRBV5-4 ASAWGGAVNTEAF
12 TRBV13 ASSEGTYYSPLH
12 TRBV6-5 ASSYIGQRNGYT
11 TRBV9 ASSVASGGKQF
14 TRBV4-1 ASSREQYSGSYEQY
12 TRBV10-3 AINGLAAAHEQF
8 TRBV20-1 SAMGLQQF
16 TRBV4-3 ASSATGTGTSTNEKLF
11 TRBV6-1 ASRLQGNTEAF
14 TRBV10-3 AISALAGGTHNEQF
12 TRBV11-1 ASSLGQGYTEAF
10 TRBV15 ATSRYTGELF
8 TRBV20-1 SAGTDTIY
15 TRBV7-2 ASSLVLQPNSYNEQF
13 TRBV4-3 ASSPDSLRPTEAF
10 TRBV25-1 ASSALTSGYT
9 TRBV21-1 ASSMREEQY
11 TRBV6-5 ASSYLSGQPQH